The rows below give T cell receptor beta chains drawn from one sample of a study of monozygotic twins with cystic fibrosis. Only in-frame clones appear in the TCRdb table, and some are missing; sequencing was by immunoSEQ multiplex PCR. Here the sample spans 8,000 to 10,000 clones, 91% being singletons. Input material: blood. These TCRs come from a boy aged 2 to 10 with cystic fibrosis. CDR3s include the opening cysteine and the closing phenylalanine or tryptophan. Each record gives: V gene, D gene, clone size, J gene, CDR3 protein, CDR3 DNA. D genes are given only for firm matches. Clone size is given for some rows only: seen once, a few or many times, or a class if the clone is expanded.

V: TRBV2; D: -; size: -; J: TRBJ1-2; CDR3: CASRARPSGNYGYTF; DNA: TGTGCCAGCAGAGCCCGGCCATCGGGGAACTATGGCTACACCTTC
V: TRBV19; D: TRBD2; size: -; J: TRBJ2-1; CDR3: CASSMAGLGLGEQFF; DNA: TGTGCCAGTAGTATGGCGGGACTAGGTCTGGGTGAGCAGTTCTTC
V: TRBV7-6; D: -; size: few; J: TRBJ1-6; CDR3: CASSSLWGHNSPLHF; DNA: TGTGCCAGCAGCTCCCTCTGGGGTCATAATTCACCCCTCCACTTT
V: TRBV7-2; D: TRBD1; size: -; J: TRBJ1-1; CDR3: CASTGGVEAFF; DNA: TGTGCTTCGACAGGGGGCGTTGAAGCTTTCTTT
V: TRBV4-2; D: TRBD1; size: few; J: TRBJ2-7; CDR3: CASSRIIGTGGYEQYF; DNA: TGTGCCAGCAGCCGGATAATAGGCACAGGGGGCTACGAGCAGTACTTC
V: TRBV7-9; D: -; size: -; J: TRBJ1-4; CDR3: CASSLGYRDNEKLFF; DNA: TGTGCCAGCAGCTTAGGATACAGGGATAATGAAAAACTGTTTTTT
V: TRBV5-1; D: TRBD2; size: -; J: TRBJ2-3; CDR3: CASSRTSGGPSETQYF; DNA: TGCGCCAGCAGCCGGACTAGCGGGGGCCCGTCTGAGACGCAGTATTTT
V: TRBV28; D: -; size: -; J: TRBJ1-4; CDR3: CASGMDSFNEKLFF; DNA: TGTGCCAGCGGAATGGACAGTTTTAATGAAAAACTGTTTTTT
V: TRBV19; D: TRBD1; size: once; J: TRBJ1-3; CDR3: CASSEQGASRGNTIYF; DNA: TGTGCCAGTAGTGAACAGGGGGCATCGCGAGGAAACACCATATATTTT
V: TRBV5-1; D: TRBD2; size: -; J: TRBJ2-1; CDR3: CASSPAARGGIEQFF; DNA: TGCGCCAGCAGCCCGGCGGCGCGGGGGGGAATAGAGCAGTTCTTC
V: TRBV7-9; D: TRBD1; size: -; J: TRBJ2-1; CDR3: CASSATGGGSYNEQFF; DNA: TGTGCCAGCAGCGCCACAGGGGGAGGCTCCTACAATGAGCAGTTCTTC
V: TRBV19; D: -; size: -; J: TRBJ1-6; CDR3: CASQTNSNSPLHF; DNA: TGTGCCAGTCAGACGAACTCTAATTCACCCCTCCACTTT
V: TRBV5-5; D: TRBD1; size: once; J: TRBJ1-5; CDR3: CASSPGTVINQPQHF; DNA: TGTGCCAGCAGCCCGGGGACAGTCATCAATCAGCCCCAGCATTTT
V: TRBV5-1; D: TRBD1; size: -; J: TRBJ1-1; CDR3: CASLGQDGTEAFF; DNA: TGCGCCAGCTTGGGACAGGATGGCACTGAAGCTTTCTTT
V: TRBV29-1; D: -; size: -; J: TRBJ2-6; CDR3: CSVVTVVFSGANVLTF; DNA: TGCAGCGTTGTGACAGTAGTTTTCTCTGGGGCCAACGTCCTGACTTTC
V: TRBV5-1; D: -; size: -; J: TRBJ2-3; CDR3: CASSLGTALTGTDTQYF; DNA: TGCGCCAGCAGCTTGGGGACAGCTCTGACTGGCACAGATACGCAGTATTTT
V: TRBV11-1; D: TRBD2; size: -; J: TRBJ2-4; CDR3: CASSLAGAGGGQYF; DNA: TGTGCCAGCAGCTTAGCTGGGGCGGGGGGAGGACAGTACTTC
V: TRBV6-1; D: -; size: -; J: TRBJ2-5; CDR3: CASDPAGETQYF; DNA: TGTGCCAGCGACCCCGCAGGGGAGACCCAGTACTTC
V: TRBV30; D: TRBD1; size: -; J: TRBJ2-5; CDR3: CAWRSQGVETQYF; DNA: TGTGCCTGGAGAAGTCAGGGGGTTGAGACCCAGTACTTC
V: TRBV7-2; D: -; size: -; J: TRBJ2-7; CDR3: CASSLEEGLTIYEQYF; DNA: TGTGCCAGCAGCTTAGAGGAGGGCCTAACAATTTACGAGCAGTACTTC
V: TRBV11-3; D: -; size: -; J: TRBJ2-3; CDR3: CASSAGAGGGADTQYF; DNA: TGTGCCAGCAGCGCGGGGGCCGGAGGGGGTGCAGATACGCAGTATTTT
V: TRBV6-4; D: TRBD2; size: -; J: TRBJ2-3; CDR3: CASSGTSGTDTQYF; DNA: TGTGCCAGCAGTGGGACTAGCGGCACAGATACGCAGTATTTT
V: TRBV2; D: TRBD1; size: -; J: TRBJ2-1; CDR3: CASSEDRVRSYNEQFF; DNA: TGTGCCAGCAGTGAGGACAGGGTACGCTCCTACAATGAGCAGTTCTTC
V: TRBV5-1; D: -; size: -; J: TRBJ2-2; CDR3: CASSSTAQGTGELFF; DNA: TGCGCCAGCAGCTCGACCGCGCAGGGCACCGGGGAGCTGTTTTTT
V: TRBV19; D: -; size: -; J: TRBJ1-5; CDR3: CASSFASFGPVDRPQHF; DNA: TGTGCCAGTAGTTTTGCCAGTTTTGGGCCTGTAGATCGGCCCCAGCATTTT
V: TRBV5-6; D: -; size: -; J: TRBJ1-2; CDR3: CASSLGLIYGYTF; DNA: TGTGCCAGCAGCTTGGGACTCATCTATGGCTACACCTTC
V: TRBV6-4; D: TRBD1; size: -; J: TRBJ2-3; CDR3: CASRARDRDFDTQYF; DNA: TGTGCCAGCAGAGCCCGGGACAGGGACTTCGATACGCAGTATTTT
V: TRBV13; D: -; size: -; J: TRBJ1-1; CDR3: CASSLVLTYGTEAFF; DNA: TGTGCCAGCAGCTTAGTTCTGACCTACGGCACTGAAGCTTTCTTT
V: TRBV30; D: TRBD1; size: -; J: TRBJ1-2; CDR3: CAWSGGAGGNYGYTF; DNA: TGTGCCTGGAGTGGAGGGGCAGGGGGTAACTATGGCTACACCTTC
V: TRBV9; D: -; size: -; J: TRBJ1-2; CDR3: CASSVDSLYGYTF; DNA: TGTGCCAGCAGCGTAGACAGCCTCTATGGCTACACCTTC
V: TRBV6-4; D: -; size: few; J: TRBJ1-5; CDR3: CASSPQGQPQHF; DNA: TGTGCCAGCAGCCCTCAGGGGCAGCCCCAGCATTTT
V: TRBV6-6; D: -; size: -; J: TRBJ1-5; CDR3: CASSTSLYSNQPQHF; DNA: TGTGCCAGCAGTACATCCCTATATAGCAATCAGCCCCAGCATTTT
V: TRBV4-3; D: -; size: -; J: TRBJ2-2; CDR3: CASSQDGLSTGELFF; DNA: TGCGCCAGCAGCCAAGACGGCCTTTCCACCGGGGAGCTGTTTTTT
V: TRBV30; D: TRBD1; size: -; J: TRBJ1-3; CDR3: CAWSVWVQGAPSGNTIYF; DNA: TGTGCCTGGAGTGTATGGGTACAGGGGGCTCCCTCTGGAAACACCATATATTTT
V: TRBV5-6; D: -; size: once; J: TRBJ1-1; CDR3: CASSWGGRRTEAFF; DNA: TGTGCCAGCAGCTGGGGGGGTAGGAGAACTGAAGCTTTCTTT
V: TRBV5-1; D: -; size: once; J: TRBJ1-5; CDR3: CASSSAVWGEIRQPQHF; DNA: TGCGCCAGCAGCTCGGCGGTGTGGGGGGAGATTCGTCAGCCCCAGCATTTT
V: TRBV6-5; D: -; size: few; J: TRBJ1-1; CDR3: CASSYSPSMNTEAFF; DNA: TGTGCCAGCAGTTACTCACCGTCCATGAACACTGAAGCTTTCTTT
V: TRBV19; D: -; size: -; J: TRBJ1-4; CDR3: CASTYQSGKLFF; DNA: TGTGCCAGTACCTACCAGTCCGGAAAACTGTTTTTT
V: TRBV4-1; D: -; size: -; J: TRBJ1-1; CDR3: CASSQDQGRKAFF; DNA: TGCGCCAGCAGCCAAGATCAGGGACGTAAAGCTTTCTTT
V: TRBV5-1; D: -; size: -; J: TRBJ2-7; CDR3: CASSLRGDPRYEQYF; DNA: TGCGCCAGCAGTCTTAGGGGAGACCCCCGCTACGAGCAGTACTTC
V: TRBV19; D: -; size: -; J: TRBJ1-3; CDR3: CASSIGHSGNTIYF; DNA: TGTGCCAGTAGTATAGGACACTCTGGAAACACCATATATTTT
V: TRBV27; D: -; size: -; J: TRBJ1-1; CDR3: CASRYQQGPNTEAFF; DNA: TGTGCCAGCAGGTACCAACAGGGACCCAACACTGAAGCTTTCTTT
V: TRBV5-4; D: -; size: -; J: TRBJ1-6; CDR3: CASSTQGGNSPLHF; DNA: TGTGCCAGCAGCACGCAGGGTGGGAATTCACCCCTCCACTTT
V: TRBV5-1; D: -; size: -; J: TRBJ2-3; CDR3: CASSTTGDTQYF; DNA: TGCGCCAGCAGCACGACCGGAGATACGCAGTATTTT
V: TRBV2; D: -; size: -; J: TRBJ2-5; CDR3: CASTRADETQYF; DNA: TGTGCCAGCACCCGAGCGGATGAGACCCAGTACTTC
V: TRBV4-3; D: -; size: -; J: TRBJ2-7; CDR3: CASSQAPGSSYEQYF; DNA: TGCGCCAGCAGCCAAGCCCCAGGTTCATCCTACGAGCAGTACTTC
V: TRBV7-6; D: TRBD1; size: -; J: TRBJ2-3; CDR3: CASSLGGTGLIYTQYF; DNA: TGTGCCAGCAGCTTAGGCGGGACAGGTCTTATATATACGCAGTATTTT
V: TRBV19; D: -; size: -; J: TRBJ2-7; CDR3: CASSIQGWYEQYF; DNA: TGTGCCAGTAGTATCCAGGGGTGGTACGAGCAGTACTTC
V: TRBV5-1; D: -; size: -; J: TRBJ1-6; CDR3: CAGSTGQQNSPLHF; DNA: TGCGCCGGGTCAACAGGACAGCAGAATTCACCCCTCCACTTT
V: TRBV10-3; D: TRBD1; size: -; J: TRBJ1-5; CDR3: CAISGTATEPQHF; DNA: TGTGCCATCAGCGGGACAGCCACAGAGCCCCAGCATTTT
V: TRBV10-3; D: TRBD1; size: once; J: TRBJ1-4; CDR3: CAISSQGENEKLFF; DNA: TGTGCCATCAGTTCCCAGGGGGAGAATGAAAAACTGTTTTTT
V: TRBV5-1; D: TRBD1; size: -; J: TRBJ1-6; CDR3: CASSLAPGQGRSPLHF; DNA: TGCGCCAGCAGCTTGGCTCCGGGACAGGGAAGATCACCCCTCCACTTT